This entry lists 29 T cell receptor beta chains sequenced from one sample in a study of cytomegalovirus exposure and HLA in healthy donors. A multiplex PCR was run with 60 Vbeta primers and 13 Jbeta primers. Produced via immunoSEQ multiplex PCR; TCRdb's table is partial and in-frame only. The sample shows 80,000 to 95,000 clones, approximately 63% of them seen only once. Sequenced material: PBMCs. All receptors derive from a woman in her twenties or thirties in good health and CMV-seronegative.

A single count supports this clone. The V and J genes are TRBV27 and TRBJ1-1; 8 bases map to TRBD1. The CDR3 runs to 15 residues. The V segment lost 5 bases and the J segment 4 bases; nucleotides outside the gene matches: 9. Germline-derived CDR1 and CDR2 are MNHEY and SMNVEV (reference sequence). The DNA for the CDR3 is TGTGCCAGCAGTCGCCCCGACAGGGGAGGCACTGAAGCTTTCTTT. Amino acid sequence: CASSRPDRGGTEAFF.

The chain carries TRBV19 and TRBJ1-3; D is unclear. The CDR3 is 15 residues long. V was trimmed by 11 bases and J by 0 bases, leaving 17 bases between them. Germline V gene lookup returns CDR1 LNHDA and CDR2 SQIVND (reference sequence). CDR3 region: CASKDGEPSGNTIYF. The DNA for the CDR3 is TGTGCCTCTAAGGACGGGGAGCCCTCTGGAAACACCATATATTTT.

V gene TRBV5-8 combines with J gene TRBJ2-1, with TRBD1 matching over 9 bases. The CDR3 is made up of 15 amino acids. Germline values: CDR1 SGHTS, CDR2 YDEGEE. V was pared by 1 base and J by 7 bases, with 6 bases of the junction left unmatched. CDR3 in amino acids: CASSLFGTGSNEQFF. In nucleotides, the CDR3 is TGTGCCAGCAGCTTGTTCGGGACAGGGTCAAATGAGCAGTTCTTC.

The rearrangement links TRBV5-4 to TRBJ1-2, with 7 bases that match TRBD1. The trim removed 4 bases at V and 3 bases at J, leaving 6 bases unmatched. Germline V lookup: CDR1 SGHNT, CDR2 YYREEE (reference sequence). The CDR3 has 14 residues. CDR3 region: CASSIRQGYYGYTF. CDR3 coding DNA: TGTGCCAGCAGCATAAGACAGGGCTACTATGGCTACACCTTC. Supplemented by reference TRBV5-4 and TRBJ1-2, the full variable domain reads ETGVTQSPTHLIKTRGQQVTLRCSSQSGHNTVSWYQQALGQGPQFIFQYYREEENGRGNFPPRFSGLQFPNYSSELNVNALELDDSALYLCASSIRQGYYGYTFGSGTRLTVV.

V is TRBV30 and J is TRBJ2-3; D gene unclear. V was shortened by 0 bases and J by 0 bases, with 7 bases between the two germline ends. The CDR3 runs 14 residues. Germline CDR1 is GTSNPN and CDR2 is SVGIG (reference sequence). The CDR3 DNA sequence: TGTGCCTGGAGTGTAATGGCTAGCACAGATACGCAGTATTTT. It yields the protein CAWSVMASTDTQYF.

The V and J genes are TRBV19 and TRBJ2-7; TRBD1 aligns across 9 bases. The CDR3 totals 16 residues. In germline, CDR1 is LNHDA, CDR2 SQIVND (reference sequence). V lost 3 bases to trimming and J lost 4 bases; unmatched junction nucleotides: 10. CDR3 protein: CASSIRGQGDPYEQYF. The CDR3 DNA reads TGTGCCAGTAGTATCAGGGGACAGGGTGACCCGTACGAGCAGTACTTC.

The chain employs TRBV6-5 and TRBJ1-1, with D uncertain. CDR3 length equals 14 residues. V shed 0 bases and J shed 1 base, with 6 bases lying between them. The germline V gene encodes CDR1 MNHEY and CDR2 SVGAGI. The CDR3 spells CASSYSRGNTEAFF. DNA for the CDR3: TGTGCCAGCAGTTACTCTCGGGGGAACACTGAAGCTTTCTTT.

CDR3 sequence reads: CATSRDGTGSYNEQFF. CDR3 nucleotides: TGTGCCACCAGCAGAGATGGGACAGGCTCCTACAATGAGCAGTTCTTC. The chain employs TRBV15 and TRBJ2-1, with TRBD1 identical over 8 bases. Germline V gives CDR1 LNHNV, CDR2 YYDKDF (reference sequence). The CDR3 consists of 16 residues. V gave up 0 bases and J gave up 0 bases; unmatched junction bases: 1.

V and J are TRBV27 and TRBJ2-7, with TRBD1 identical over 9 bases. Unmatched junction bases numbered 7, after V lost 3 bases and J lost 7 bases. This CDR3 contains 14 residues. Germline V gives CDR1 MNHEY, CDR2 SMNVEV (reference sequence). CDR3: CASSFIQGAGEQYF. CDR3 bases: TGTGCCAGCAGTTTCATACAGGGGGCAGGTGAGCAGTACTTC.

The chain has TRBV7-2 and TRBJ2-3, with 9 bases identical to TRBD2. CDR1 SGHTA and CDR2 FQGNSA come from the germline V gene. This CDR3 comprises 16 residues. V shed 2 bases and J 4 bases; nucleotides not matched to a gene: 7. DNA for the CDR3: TGTGCCAGCAGCTTACTCGCGGTAGCGGGGGCAGATACGCAGTATTTT. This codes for CASSLLAVAGADTQYF. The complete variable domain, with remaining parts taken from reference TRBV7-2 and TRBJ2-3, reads GAGVSQSPSNKVTEKGKDVELRCDPISGHTALYWYRQSLGQGLEFLIYFQGNSAPDKSGLPSDRFSAERTGGSVSTLTIQRTQQEDSAVYLCASSLLAVAGADTQYFGPGTRLTVL.

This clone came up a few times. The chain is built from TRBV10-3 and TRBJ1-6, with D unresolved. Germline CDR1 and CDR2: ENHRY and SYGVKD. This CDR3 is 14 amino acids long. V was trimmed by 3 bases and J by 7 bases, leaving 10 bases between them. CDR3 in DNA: TGTGCCATCAGTGACCGTCCGGAGAATTCACCCCTCCACTTT. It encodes CAISDRPENSPLHF.

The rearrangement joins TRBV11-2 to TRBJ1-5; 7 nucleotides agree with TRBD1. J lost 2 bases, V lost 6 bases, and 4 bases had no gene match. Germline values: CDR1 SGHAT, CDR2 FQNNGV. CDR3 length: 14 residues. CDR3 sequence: CASSSGGGNQPQHF. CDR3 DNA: TGTGCCAGCAGTTCAGGGGGTGGCAATCAGCCCCAGCATTTT.

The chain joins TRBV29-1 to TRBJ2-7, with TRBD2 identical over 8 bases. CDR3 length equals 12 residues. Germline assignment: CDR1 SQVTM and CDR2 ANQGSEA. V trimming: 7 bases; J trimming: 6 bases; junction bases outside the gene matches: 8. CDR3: CSGSGRIGEQYF. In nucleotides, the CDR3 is TGCAGCGGAAGCGGGAGAATCGGCGAGCAGTACTTC.

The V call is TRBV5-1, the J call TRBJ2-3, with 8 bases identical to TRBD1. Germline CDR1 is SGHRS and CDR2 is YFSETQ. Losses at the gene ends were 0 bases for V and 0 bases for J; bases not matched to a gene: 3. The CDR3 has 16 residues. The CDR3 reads CASSLGGQGSTDTQYF. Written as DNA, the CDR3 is TGCGCCAGCAGCTTGGGAGGACAGGGAAGCACAGATACGCAGTATTTT.

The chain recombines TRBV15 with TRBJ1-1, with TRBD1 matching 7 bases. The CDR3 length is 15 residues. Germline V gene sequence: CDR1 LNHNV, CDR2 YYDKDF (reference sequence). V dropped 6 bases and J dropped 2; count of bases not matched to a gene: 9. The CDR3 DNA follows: TGTGCCACCAGAAGAAAGACAGGGCATAACACTGAAGCTTTCTTT. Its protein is CATRRKTGHNTEAFF.

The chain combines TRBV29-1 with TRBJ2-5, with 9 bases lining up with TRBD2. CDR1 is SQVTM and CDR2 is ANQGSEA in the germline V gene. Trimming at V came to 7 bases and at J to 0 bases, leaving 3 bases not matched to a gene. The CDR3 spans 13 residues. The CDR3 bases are TGCAGCGGGACTAGCGTCAACCAAGAGACCCAGTACTTC. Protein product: CSGTSVNQETQYF.

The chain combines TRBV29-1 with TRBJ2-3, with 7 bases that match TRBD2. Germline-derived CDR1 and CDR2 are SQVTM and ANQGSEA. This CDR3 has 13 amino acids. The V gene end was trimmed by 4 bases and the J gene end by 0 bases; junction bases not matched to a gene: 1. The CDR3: CSVVGGSTDTQYF. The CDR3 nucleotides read TGCAGCGTTGTGGGGGGGAGCACAGATACGCAGTATTTT.

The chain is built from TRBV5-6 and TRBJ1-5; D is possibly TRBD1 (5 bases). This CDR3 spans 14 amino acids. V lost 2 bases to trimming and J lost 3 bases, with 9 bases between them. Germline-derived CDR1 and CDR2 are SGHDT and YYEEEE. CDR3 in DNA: TGTGCCAGCAGCTTAGGGGTCCTCAATCAGCCCCAGCATTTT. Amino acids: CASSLGVLNQPQHF.

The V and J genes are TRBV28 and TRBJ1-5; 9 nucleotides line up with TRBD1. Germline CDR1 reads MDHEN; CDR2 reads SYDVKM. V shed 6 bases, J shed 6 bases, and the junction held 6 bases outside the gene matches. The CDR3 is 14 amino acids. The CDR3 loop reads CASRTGGDGQPQHF. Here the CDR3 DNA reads TGTGCCAGCAGAACAGGGGGCGACGGTCAGCCCCAGCATTTT.

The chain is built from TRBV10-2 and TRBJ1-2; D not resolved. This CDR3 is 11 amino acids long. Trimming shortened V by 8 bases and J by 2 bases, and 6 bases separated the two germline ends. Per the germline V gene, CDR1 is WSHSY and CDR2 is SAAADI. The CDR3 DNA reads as TGCGCCAGCTCGTTGAACTATGGCTACACCTTC. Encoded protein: CASSLNYGYTF.

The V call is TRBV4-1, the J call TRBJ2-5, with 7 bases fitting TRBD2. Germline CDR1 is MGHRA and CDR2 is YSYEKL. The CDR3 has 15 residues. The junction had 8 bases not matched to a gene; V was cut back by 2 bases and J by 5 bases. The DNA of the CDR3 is TGCGCCAGCAGCCAACCGGCGGGGGTAATGGAGACCCAGTACTTC. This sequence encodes CASSQPAGVMETQYF.

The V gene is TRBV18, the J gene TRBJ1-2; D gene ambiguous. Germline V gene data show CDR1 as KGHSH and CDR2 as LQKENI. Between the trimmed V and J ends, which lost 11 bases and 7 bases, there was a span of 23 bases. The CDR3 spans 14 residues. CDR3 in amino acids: CAPPLGPSVCGYTF. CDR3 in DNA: TGTGCCCCTCCTCTGGGCCCATCAGTGTGTGGCTACACCTTC.

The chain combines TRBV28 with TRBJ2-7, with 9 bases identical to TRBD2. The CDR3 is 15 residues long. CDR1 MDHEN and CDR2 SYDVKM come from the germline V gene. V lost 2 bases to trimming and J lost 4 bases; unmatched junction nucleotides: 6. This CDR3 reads CASSLPPGLAYEQYF. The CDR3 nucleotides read TGTGCCAGCAGTTTACCCCCCGGACTAGCGTACGAGCAGTACTTC.

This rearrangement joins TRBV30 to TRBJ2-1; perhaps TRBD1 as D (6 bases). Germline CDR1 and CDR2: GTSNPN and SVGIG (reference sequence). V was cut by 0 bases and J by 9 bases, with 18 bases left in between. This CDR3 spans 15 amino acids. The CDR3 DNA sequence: TGTGCCTGGAGTGTAAAACGAGTAGGGGGAGTTGAGCAGTTCTTC. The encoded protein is CAWSVKRVGGVEQFF. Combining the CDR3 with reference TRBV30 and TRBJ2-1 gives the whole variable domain SQTIHQWPATLVQPVGSPLSLECTVEGTSNPNLYWYRQAAGRGLQLLFYSVGIGQISSEVPQNLSASRPQDRQFILSSKKLLLSDSGFYLCAWSVKRVGGVEQFFGPGTRLTVL.

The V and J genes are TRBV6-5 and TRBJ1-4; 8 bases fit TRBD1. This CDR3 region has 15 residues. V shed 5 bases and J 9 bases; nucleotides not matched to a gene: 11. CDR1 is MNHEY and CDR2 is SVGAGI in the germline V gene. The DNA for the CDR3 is TGTGCCAGCAGTCCCCGGACAGGGTCGGCTAAAAAACTGTTTTTT. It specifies CASSPRTGSAKKLFF.

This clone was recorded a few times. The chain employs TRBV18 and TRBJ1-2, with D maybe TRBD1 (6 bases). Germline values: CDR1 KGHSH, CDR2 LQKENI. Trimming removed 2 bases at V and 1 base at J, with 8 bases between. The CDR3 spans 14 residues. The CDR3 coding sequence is TGTGCCAGCTCACCAACAGGGAATAACTATGGCTACACCTTC. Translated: CASSPTGNNYGYTF.

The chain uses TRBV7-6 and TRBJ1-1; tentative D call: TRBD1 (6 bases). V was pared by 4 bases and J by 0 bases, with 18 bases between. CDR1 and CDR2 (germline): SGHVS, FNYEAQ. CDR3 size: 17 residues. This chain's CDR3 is CASSSSPTGSMNTEAFF. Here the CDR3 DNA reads TGTGCCAGCAGCTCCTCCCCTACAGGGAGCATGAACACTGAAGCTTTCTTT.

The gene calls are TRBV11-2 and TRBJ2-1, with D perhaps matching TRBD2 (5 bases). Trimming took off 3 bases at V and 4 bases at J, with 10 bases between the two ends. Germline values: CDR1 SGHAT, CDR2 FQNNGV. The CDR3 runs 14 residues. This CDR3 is CASSFRGNYNEQFF. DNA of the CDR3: TGTGCCAGCAGCTTCCGGGGAAATTACAATGAGCAGTTCTTC. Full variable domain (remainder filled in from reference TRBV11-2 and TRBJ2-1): EAGVAQSPRYKIIEKRQSVAFWCNPISGHATLYWYQQILGQGPKLLIQFQNNGVVDDSQLPKDRFSAERLKGVDSTLKIQPAKLEDSAVYLCASSFRGNYNEQFFGPGTRLTVL.

CDR3 region: CSVGLAGGREQYF. In nucleotides, the CDR3 is TGCAGCGTCGGGCTAGCGGGAGGGCGCGAGCAGTACTTC. The rearrangement links TRBV29-1 to TRBJ2-7, with 12 bases identical to TRBD2. J was trimmed by 6 bases and V by 6 bases; bases with no gene match: 6. This CDR3 is built from 13 residues. The germline gives CDR1 SQVTM, CDR2 ANQGSEA.